This entry lists 21 T cell receptor beta chains sequenced from one sample in a study of T-cell memory formation after mild COVID-19. MiXCR was run by TCRdb on the 5' RACE reads, yielding one entry per CDR3 protein. The data contain about 360,000 distinct CDR3 sequences, around 15% of them singletons. The sample taken for sequencing was PBMCs or a T cell subset sorted from them (not recorded which). These receptors came from a man aged 18 to 30 who had mild COVID-19 (a few samples of this study predate the infection). Cell type and time point are not known.

This clonotype appeared a few times. The chain couples TRBV24-1 to TRBJ1-5, with 9 bases fitting TRBD1. Germline lookup yields CDR1 KGHDR and CDR2 SFDVKD. With V trimmed by 4 bases and J by 6 bases, 3 bases remained unmatched. The CDR3 loop spans 14 amino acids. The CDR3: CATSDPGQGQPQHF. CDR3 nucleotides: TGTGCCACCAGTGACCCGGGACAGGGTCAGCCCCAGCATTTT.

The chain is built from TRBV20-1 and TRBJ2-1; 12 positions agree with TRBD2. V lost 3 bases to trimming and J lost 10 bases; unmatched junction nucleotides: 13. Germline V gene data show CDR1 as DFQATT and CDR2 as SNEGSKA (reference sequence). The CDR3 spans 16 residues. The DNA for the CDR3 is TGCAGTGCTAGCCTCCCCACTAGCGGGGGGTTTGAAGAGCAGTTCTTC. Translated: CSASLPTSGGFEEQFF.

This clonotype was observed a few times. This chain links TRBV7-2 with TRBJ2-3, with TRBD2 identical over 12 bases. CDR3 length: 16 amino acids. V was clipped by 3 bases and J by 2 bases; unmatched bases: 3. Germline V CDR1 and CDR2: SGHTA, FQGNSA. The CDR3: CASSFLAGGYTDTQYF. The CDR3, as DNA: TGTGCCAGCAGCTTTCTAGCGGGGGGGTACACAGATACGCAGTATTTT.

This clonotype was counted ten times or more. This rearrangement joins TRBV6-6 to TRBJ1-2; 7 bases agree with TRBD1. J gave up 0 bases and V 5 bases, and 3 bases lay outside the gene matches. This CDR3 contains 14 residues. Per the germline V gene, CDR1 is MNHNY and CDR2 is SVGAGI (reference sequence). The CDR3 nucleotides read TGTGCCAGCAGTCACGGGACAGCTAACTATGGCTACACCTTC. Amino acids: CASSHGTANYGYTF.

This clonotype was observed many times. The V gene is TRBV11-2, the J gene TRBJ2-7, with a possible D match to TRBD1 (5 bases). CDR3 length equals 12 residues. CDR1 SGHAT and CDR2 FQNNGV come from the germline V gene. Deletions cut 4 bases from V and 4 bases from J, with 8 bases between. The CDR3 reads CASSSRVYEQYF. CDR3 nucleotides: TGTGCCAGCAGCTCCAGGGTTTACGAGCAGTACTTC.

This clonotype was counted only a few times. The chain is built from TRBV20-1 and TRBJ1-1; 7 nucleotides align to TRBD1. This CDR3 is built from 15 residues. CDR1 and CDR2 (germline): DFQATT, SNEGSKA (reference sequence). V shed 1 base and J 4 bases; nucleotides not matched to a gene: 9. As DNA, the CDR3 is TGCAGTGCTAGAGGCCTGACAGGGTGGAGCACTGAAGCTTTCTTT. This translates into CSARGLTGWSTEAFF.

The V call is TRBV6-6, the J call TRBJ1-2; 7 bases are a match to TRBD1. This CDR3 contains 15 residues. V was pared by 3 bases and J by 2 bases, with 6 bases of the junction left unmatched. In germline, CDR1 is MNHNY, CDR2 SVGAGI (reference sequence). The CDR3 DNA reads as TGTGCCAGCAGTTATACCCCCAGGGGGAACTATGGCTACACCTTC. Amino acid sequence: CASSYTPRGNYGYTF.

This chain connects TRBV10-1 to TRBJ2-7; D call uncertain. The V gene lost 2 bases and the J gene lost 2 bases, with 7 bases spanning the gap. The CDR3 runs 13 residues. CDR1 is WNHNN, CDR2 SYGVQD, per germline (reference sequence). The CDR3 spells CASSEGPAYEQYF. CDR3 DNA sequence: TGCGCCAGCAGTGAGGGGCCAGCCTACGAGCAGTACTTC.

This clonotype was recorded a few times. The chain is built from TRBV19 and TRBJ2-1; 7 positions match TRBD2. Germline loops: CDR1 LNHDA, CDR2 SQIVND (reference sequence). The V gene end was trimmed by 5 bases and the J gene end by 5 bases; junction bases not matched to a gene: 9. This CDR3 spans 15 amino acids. CDR3 nucleotide sequence: TGTGCCAGTAGTCCCAAGCGGGGAGGAGACAATGAGCAGTTCTTC. Translating it yields CASSPKRGGDNEQFF.

The chain uses TRBV3-1 and TRBJ2-2; D not certain. The germline V gene encodes CDR1 LGHDT and CDR2 YNNKEL (reference sequence). V gave up 2 bases and J gave up 7 bases, with 17 bases separating them. The CDR3 contains 16 residues. The CDR3 here is CASSQTLLGSDGELFF. CDR3 in DNA: TGTGCCAGCAGCCAAACCCTCCTTGGATCTGACGGGGAGCTGTTTTTT.

The chain combines TRBV4-2 with TRBJ2-3; D is unresolved. Germline CDR1 reads LGHNA; CDR2 reads YNFKEQ. The CDR3 spans 16 residues. Trimming took 0 bases from V and 0 from J, leaving 10 bases between them. The CDR3 loop is CASSQDLGRSTDTQYF. Here the CDR3 DNA reads TGTGCCAGCAGCCAAGATCTCGGTAGGAGCACAGATACGCAGTATTTT.

This chain connects TRBV5-1 to TRBJ1-2, with a weak D call TRBD1 (5 bases). The CDR3 length is 15 residues. Germline loops: CDR1 SGHRS, CDR2 YFSETQ. Trimming removed 0 bases at V and 6 bases at J, with 15 bases between. The CDR3 sequence: CASSLAGSAGDGYTF. The CDR3 nucleotides read TGCGCCAGCAGCTTGGCCGGGTCGGCGGGGGATGGCTACACCTTC.

At least ten counts were recorded for this clonotype. The chain has TRBV27 and TRBJ2-7; the D call may be TRBD1 or TRBD2 (5 bases each). CDR1 and CDR2 (germline): MNHEY, SMNVEV (reference sequence). V lost 6 bases, J lost 3 bases, and 18 bases lay in between. The CDR3 runs to 15 residues. CDR3 nucleotide sequence: TGTGCCAGCAGCTTAGAGGGATCAGGGTACTACGAGCAGTACTTC. Its protein is CASSLEGSGYYEQYF.

The chain carries TRBV6-1 and TRBJ2-5; weak D call: TRBD1 (5 bases). Germline V gives CDR1 MNHNS, CDR2 SASEGT. CDR3 size: 14 residues. Trimming took off 6 bases at V and 6 bases at J, with 17 bases between the two ends. As DNA, the CDR3 is TGTGCCAGCAGCCCTGGCGTGGGGCCAAAGACCCAGTACTTC. The encoded protein is CASSPGVGPKTQYF.

This chain connects TRBV11-1 to TRBJ1-1; 8 bases fit TRBD1. V shed 3 bases and J 7 bases; nucleotides not matched to a gene: 7. The CDR3 totals 14 residues. Germline CDR1 and CDR2: SGHAT and FQDESV (reference sequence). This chain's CDR3 is CASSFLRGQGEAFF. The CDR3, as DNA: TGTGCCAGCAGCTTCCTCAGGGGGCAAGGTGAAGCTTTCTTT.

This sequence joins TRBV29-1 and TRBJ1-2; 10 nucleotides match TRBD1. The CDR3 sequence is 12 residues long. J lost 7 bases, V lost 7 bases, and 6 bases had no gene match. Germline-derived CDR1 and CDR2 are SQVTM and ANQGSEA. CDR3 residues: CSEAGTGAGYTF. CDR3 DNA sequence: TGCAGCGAAGCCGGGACAGGGGCTGGCTACACCTTC.

This clonotype has at least ten counts. The chain joins TRBV5-1 to TRBJ2-7; TRBD2 matches 7 bases. This CDR3 region has 13 residues. The germline V gene encodes CDR1 SGHRS and CDR2 YFSETQ. V lost 1 base, J lost 3 bases, and 1 base stayed unmatched. In DNA form, the CDR3 reads TGCGCCAGCAGCTTGTCTAGCGGCTACGAGCAGTACTTC. Translating gives CASSLSSGYEQYF. Looking up the rest from reference TRBV5-1 and TRBJ2-7 gives the full variable domain: KAGVTQTPRYLIKTRGQQVTLSCSPISGHRSVSWYQQTPGQGLQFLFEYFSETQRNKGNFPGRFSGRQFSNSRSEMNVSTLELGDSALYLCASSLSSGYEQYFGPGTRLTVT.

V and J are TRBV7-2 and TRBJ1-5, with a possible D match to TRBD1 (5 bases). V dropped 5 bases and J dropped 4 bases, with 9 bases sitting between them. Per the germline V gene, CDR1 is SGHTA and CDR2 is FQGNSA. CDR3 length equals 13 residues. The CDR3 nucleotides read TGTGCCAGCAGCAACCGACAGAATCAGCCCCAGCATTTT. It encodes CASSNRQNQPQHF.

In this sample, this clonotype turned up a few times. The chain recombines TRBV20-1 with TRBJ2-3, with 10 positions matching TRBD1. The V and J ends lost 7 bases and 1 base, in that order; junction bases with no gene match: 5. Per the germline V gene, CDR1 is DFQATT and CDR2 is SNEGSKA (reference sequence). The CDR3 sequence is 14 residues long. This CDR3 is CSVPGQGRTDTQYF. The DNA of the CDR3 is TGCAGTGTTCCGGGACAGGGGCGCACAGATACGCAGTATTTT.

The CDR3 nucleotides are TGTGCCAGCAGCCTCGGACTAGCGGGAGAGACGGGCGAGCAGTACTTC. Translation: CASSLGLAGETGEQYF. This chain uses TRBV28 with TRBJ2-7; 13 nucleotides align to TRBD2. J gave up 6 bases and V 6 bases, and 11 bases lay outside the gene matches. Germline-derived CDR1 and CDR2 are MDHEN and SYDVKM. The CDR3 loop spans 16 amino acids.

This clonotype was observed a handful of times. The J gene is TRBJ2-1, the V gene TRBV7-8; 12 bases are shared with TRBD2. CDR1 SGHVS and CDR2 FQNEAQ come from the germline V gene. V gave up 1 base and J gave up 10 bases; unmatched junction bases: 5. The CDR3 runs 15 residues. The CDR3 region is CASSLGTSGGNEQFF. The CDR3, as DNA: TGTGCCAGCAGCTTAGGCACTAGCGGGGGGAACGAGCAGTTCTTC.